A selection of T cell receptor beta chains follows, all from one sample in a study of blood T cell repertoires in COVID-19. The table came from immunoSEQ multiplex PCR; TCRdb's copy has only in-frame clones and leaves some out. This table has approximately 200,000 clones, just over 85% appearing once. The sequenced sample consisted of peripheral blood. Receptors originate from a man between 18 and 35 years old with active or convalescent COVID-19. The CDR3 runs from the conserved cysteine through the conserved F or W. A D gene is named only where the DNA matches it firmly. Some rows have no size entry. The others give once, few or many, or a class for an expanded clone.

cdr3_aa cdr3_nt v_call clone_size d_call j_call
CASSLGGLYNEQFF TGTGCCAGCAGCTTAGGCGGACTATACAATGAGCAGTTCTTC TRBV7-9 many NA TRBJ2-1
CASNFQTSGEGTNTDTQYF TGTGCCAGCAACTTTCAGACTAGCGGGGAGGGCACCAACACAGATACGCAGTATTTT TRBV2 NA TRBD2 TRBJ2-3
CASSYSATVNTEAFF TGTGCCAGCAGTTACTCCGCTACAGTGAACACTGAAGCTTTCTTT TRBV6-5 NA NA TRBJ1-1
CASTLGVGNEQFF TGTGCCAGCACCCTAGGGGTCGGGAATGAGCAGTTCTTC TRBV7-9 NA NA TRBJ2-1
CASSREGPNTEAFF TGTGCCAGCTCTAGGGAGGGGCCGAACACTGAAGCTTTCTTT TRBV18 NA NA TRBJ1-1
CASSSPRASGIGELFF TGTGCCAGCAGCTCCCCACGGGCTAGCGGGATCGGGGAGCTGTTTTTT TRBV4-2 few TRBD2 TRBJ2-2
CASSLTTRVTGEAGSSYNEQFF TGTGCCAGCAGCCTTACAACCCGGGTCACCGGTGAGGCTGGAAGCTCCTACAATGAGCAGTTCTTC TRBV28 NA NA TRBJ2-1
CASSESEYQPQHF TGTGCCAGCAGTGAGTCCGAGTATCAGCCCCAGCATTTT TRBV6-4 NA NA TRBJ1-5
CASSPTPGQGGSEQYF TGCGCCAGCAGCCCAACCCCGGGGCAGGGAGGCTCCGAGCAGTACTTC TRBV4-3 NA NA TRBJ2-7
CASSAERGYNEQFF TGTGCCAGCAGTGCCGAGCGAGGATACAATGAGCAGTTCTTC TRBV6-4 NA NA TRBJ2-1
CASSLGQGRNQPQHF TGTGCCAGCAGCTTGGGACAGGGGAGAAATCAGCCCCAGCATTTT TRBV5-5 NA TRBD1 TRBJ1-5
CASSPGTGNYYGYTF TGTGCCAGCAGCCCGGGGACAGGGAACTACTATGGCTACACCTTC TRBV11-2 NA TRBD1 TRBJ1-2
CASSLGHVNTEAFF TGTGCCAGCAGCTTAGGACATGTGAACACTGAAGCTTTCTTT TRBV7-2 few NA TRBJ1-1
CASSPWTGGAGETQYF TGCGCCAGCAGCCCGTGGACAGGGGGCGCGGGAGAGACCCAGTACTTC TRBV5-1 NA TRBD1 TRBJ2-5
CASTFRDSFIGYTF TGTGCCAGCACCTTCCGGGACAGCTTCATCGGCTACACCTTC TRBV19 NA TRBD1 TRBJ1-2
CASSLGVPGYTF TGTGCCAGCAGCTTAGGCGTTCCTGGCTACACCTTC TRBV7-9 NA NA TRBJ1-2
CASSPPITENSYNEQFF TGTGCCAGCTCACCACCGATAACAGAAAACTCCTACAATGAGCAGTTCTTC TRBV18 NA NA TRBJ2-1
CASSQGWQGNTEAFF TGTGCCAGCAGCCAAGGTTGGCAGGGTAACACTGAAGCTTTCTTT TRBV3-1/TRBV3-2 NA NA TRBJ1-1
CASSRWDISSGNTIYF TGTGCCAGCAGCCGTTGGGACATTAGCTCTGGAAACACCATATATTTT TRBV28 NA NA TRBJ1-3
CASATLTGGGYTF TGTGCTAGTGCCACACTAACAGGGGGCGGCTACACCTTC TRBV12-5 NA TRBD1 TRBJ1-2
CASSPQGLTYEQYF TGTGCCAGCAGTCCACAGGGGCTTACCTACGAGCAGTACTTC TRBV28 NA TRBD1 TRBJ2-7
CASSLYSYGYTF TGTGCCAGCAGCTTATACAGCTATGGCTACACCTTC TRBV7-9 NA NA TRBJ1-2